This TCR beta chain was sequenced in a study of T cell repertoires in cytomegalovirus infection. Across the study: An indication of both CMV infection and matching HLA type came from public TCR beta signatures. Points from the study as a whole: The cumulative frequency of public TCR beta families distinguished individuals who carried CMV together with the relevant HLA. Ex vivo responses were dominated by HLA-C-restricted CMV-specific TCR beta clonotypes.

Germline loops: CDR1 MNHEY, CDR2 SVGEGT. V was cut by 0 bases and J by 8 bases, with 10 bases left in between. The CDR3 loop spans 13 amino acids. From the reads, TCRdb called clonotypes with MiXCR, one entry per CDR3 protein. The data hold over 300,000 distinct CDR3 sequences, with more than 8% observed a single time. This clonotype came up a few times. Its specificity is unknown. Sequenced material: PBMCs. The J gene is TRBJ1-2, the V gene TRBV6-2 or TRBV6-3; D remains ambiguous. The TCR sequence derives from a human donor in good health (CMV status not recorded). Some clones in this sample may be carry-over from other donors' samples. The CDR3 DNA reads as TGTGCCAGCAGTTACTCGACTACCTGGGGCTACACCTTC. Its protein is CASSYSTTWGYTF.